The clone carrying this T cell receptor (beta chain) was seen at least ten times. TCRdb re-called the 5' RACE reads with MiXCR, one entry per CDR3 protein. The sample lists 300,000 to 350,000 distinct CDR3 sequences, around 4.5% occurring once. Per the germline V gene, CDR1 is MNHEY and CDR2 is SMNVEV (reference sequence). V was shortened by 2 bases and J by 2 bases, with 16 bases between the two germline ends. There are 17 residues in the CDR3. These data originate in a study of T cells after yellow fever vaccination. V gene TRBV27 combines with J gene TRBJ1-5; the D gene is possibly TRBD1 (5 bases). This specimen consisted of PBMCs, obtained 15 days after the yellow fever booster vaccination. The receptor was isolated from a man younger than 30 who received the YFV17D yellow fever vaccine. The CDR3, as DNA: TGTGCCAGCAGTTTAAATGGGGGGAGGAGGGGCAATCAGCCCCAGCATTTT. It specifies CASSLNGGRRGNQPQHF.